Shown below are 20 T cell receptor beta chains from a single sample sequenced in a study of OX40 agonist ivuxolimab in advanced cancers. To prepare the library, the immunoSEQ multiplex PCR assay was applied. The source is immuneACCESS, and TCRdb retained only in-frame sequences with V and J called. Part of the clones is not carried over; for the studies checked, unresolved V genes explain less than half of this, and the remainder is unexplained. Present in this sample are about 80,000 clones, just under 85% of which were seen just once. More than 20% of the sample is held by the ten biggest clonotypes. This material consisted of CD4+ or CD8+ T cells sorted from blood, taken in a trial of the OX40 agonist ivuxolimab. These TCRs come from an adult with an advanced solid tumor such as melanoma, head and neck, liver or kidney cancer.

The genes are TRBV18 and TRBJ2-1; TRBD2 matches 9 bases. This CDR3 is 14 amino acids long. J gave up 6 bases and V 7 bases, and 7 bases lay outside the gene matches. The V gene's germline CDR1 is KGHSH and CDR2 LQKENI. CDR3 coding DNA: TGTGCCAGCTACGAAAGCGGGAGGTTCAATGAGCAGTTCTTC. It specifies CASYESGRFNEQFF. Drawing the rest from reference TRBV18 and TRBJ2-1, the complete variable domain is NAGVMQNPRHLVRRRGQEARLRCSPMKGHSHVYWYRQLPEEGLKFMVYLQKENIIDESGMPKERFSAEFPKEGPSILRIQQVVRGDSAAYFCASYESGRFNEQFFGPGTRLTVL.

This clone was seen a few times. For the CDR3, the DNA is TGTGCCAGCAGCGACAGGACAGGGAATGAAAAACTGTTTTTT. It encodes CASSDRTGNEKLFF. The chain links TRBV9 to TRBJ1-4, with 8 bases aligning to TRBD1. The CDR3 sequence is 14 residues long. CDR1 is SGDLS, CDR2 YYNGEE, per germline. Germline trimming cut 3 bases from V and 5 bases from J; bases unmatched to any gene: 3.

The chain couples TRBV5-6 to TRBJ1-2; D possibly corresponds to TRBD1 (6 bases). Trimming pared 3 bases from V and 4 bases from J, leaving 10 bases between. The CDR3 totals 13 residues. The V gene's germline CDR1 is SGHDT and CDR2 YYEEEE. Here the CDR3 reads CASSSGTLYGYTF. The CDR3 nucleotides are TGTGCCAGCAGCTCCGGGACACTCTATGGCTACACCTTC.

This chain connects TRBV19 to TRBJ2-4, with D possibly being TRBD1 (6 bases). The CDR3 is 15 residues long. V was shortened by 4 bases and J by 4 bases, with 14 bases between the two germline ends. CDR1 is LNHDA and CDR2 is SQIVND in the germline V gene (reference sequence). The CDR3 DNA sequence: TGTGCCAGTAGTACCGAAGGGGGTACAAAAAACATTCAGTACTTC. Translated, it gives CASSTEGGTKNIQYF.

This chain links TRBV29-1 with TRBJ2-2, with 12 bases that match TRBD2. This CDR3 has 16 residues. Trimming removed 4 bases from V and 0 bases from J; junction bases left unmatched: 3. Germline V CDR1 and CDR2: SQVTM, ANQGSEA. CDR3: CSVVTSGGANTGELFF. CDR3 in DNA: TGCAGCGTTGTGACTAGCGGGGGTGCGAACACCGGGGAGCTGTTTTTT.

This chain connects TRBV15 to TRBJ2-7, with D possibly matching TRBD1 (5 bases). The germline V gene has CDR1 LNHNV and CDR2 YYDKDF (reference sequence). V lost 0 bases and J 5 bases, leaving 14 bases between the germline ends. This CDR3 has 15 residues. CDR3 sequence: CATSRDRARANEQYF. Here the CDR3 DNA reads TGTGCCACCAGCAGAGATCGGGCCAGGGCTAACGAGCAGTACTTC. The whole variable domain, filled in from reference TRBV15 and TRBJ2-7, reads DAMVIQNPRYQVTQFGKPVTLSCSQTLNHNVMYWYQQKSSQAPKLLFHYYDKDFNNEADTPDNFQSRRPNTSFCFLDIRSPGLGDTAMYLCATSRDRARANEQYFGPGTRLTVT.

The chain carries TRBV10-3 and TRBJ2-1, with 10 nucleotides matching TRBD1. Germline lookup yields CDR1 ENHRY and CDR2 SYGVKD. The CDR3 loop spans 16 amino acids. J was trimmed by 8 bases and V by 2 bases; bases with no gene match: 9. This CDR3 is CAISERTGGVGHEQFF. CDR3 sequence (DNA): TGTGCCATCAGTGAGCGGACAGGGGGTGTAGGACATGAGCAGTTCTTC.

A single count supports this clone. The V gene is TRBV19, the J gene TRBJ2-3, with 10 bases identical to TRBD2. The trim removed 2 bases at V and 6 bases at J, leaving 14 bases unmatched. The CDR3 totals 18 residues. Per the germline V gene, CDR1 is LNHDA and CDR2 is SQIVND (reference sequence). CDR3 loop: CASSIKGSGGSLGDTQYF. The DNA of the CDR3 is TGTGCCAGTAGTATAAAGGGTAGCGGGGGGTCGTTAGGGGATACGCAGTATTTT.

This clone has a single count. The CDR3 loop reads CASSYSQGRGNYEQYF. CDR3 nucleotide sequence: TGTGCCAGCAGCTATTCACAGGGTAGAGGGAACTACGAGCAGTACTTC. The chain uses TRBV7-9 and TRBJ2-7; the D gene is possibly TRBD1 (6 bases). V was cut by 4 bases and J by 3 bases, with 19 bases left in between. The CDR3 has 16 amino acids. The V gene's germline CDR1 is SEHNR and CDR2 FQNEAQ (reference sequence).

The chain carries TRBV7-2 and TRBJ2-2; the D gene is possibly TRBD1 (5 bases). V was pared by 8 bases and J by 1 base, with 8 bases between. This CDR3 is 13 amino acids long. The germline V gene has CDR1 SGHTA and CDR2 FQGNSA. The CDR3 here is CASLRGNTGELFF. The CDR3 DNA is TGTGCCAGCTTAAGGGGGAACACCGGGGAGCTGTTTTTT.

The rearrangement links TRBV4-1 to TRBJ1-5, with 10 bases that match TRBD1. The germline V gene encodes CDR1 MGHRA and CDR2 YSYEKL. The trim removed 3 bases at V and 0 bases at J, leaving 14 bases unmatched. The CDR3 contains 20 residues. CDR3 bases: TGCGCCAGCAGCCACCCCCTCGCGGGACAGGGGACTTTTAGCAATCAGCCCCAGCATTTT. Residues: CASSHPLAGQGTFSNQPQHF.

This chain joins TRBV29-1 and TRBJ2-7; D might be TRBD1 (6 bases). The CDR3 spans 12 residues. CDR1 is SQVTM, CDR2 ANQGSEA, per germline. V shed 7 bases and J shed 9 bases, with 19 bases lying between them. CDR3 coding DNA: TGCAGCGCCAGGGACACCGGAGGTGGGCAGTACTTC. It is translated as CSARDTGGGQYF.

The CDR3 DNA reads as TGTGCCAGCAGCCGACAGGTTGCGGGGACAGATACGCAGTATTTT. Encoded protein: CASSRQVAGTDTQYF. This sequence joins TRBV11-2 and TRBJ2-3; D tentatively fits TRBD1 or TRBD2 (6 bases each). The V end was cut by 5 bases, the J end by 3 bases, with 15 bases between. CDR3 length: 15 residues. In germline, CDR1 is SGHAT, CDR2 FQNNGV. The complete variable domain, with remaining parts taken from reference TRBV11-2 and TRBJ2-3, reads EAGVAQSPRYKIIEKRQSVAFWCNPISGHATLYWYQQILGQGPKLLIQFQNNGVVDDSQLPKDRFSAERLKGVDSTLKIQPAKLEDSAVYLCASSRQVAGTDTQYFGPGTRLTVL.

This chain joins TRBV19 and TRBJ2-1; D is ambiguous. Per germline, CDR1 LNHDA and CDR2 SQIVND (reference sequence). Trimming took off 6 bases at V and 6 bases at J, with 12 bases between the two ends. The CDR3 runs 13 residues. CDR3 nucleotides: TGTGCCAGTAGCTTGACGTGGGTCAATGAGCAGTTCTTC. Translating gives CASSLTWVNEQFF. Using reference TRBV19 and TRBJ2-1 for the parts outside the CDR3, the full variable domain is DGGITQSPKYLFRKEGQNVTLSCEQNLNHDAMYWYRQDPGQGLRLIYYSQIVNDFQKGDIAEGYSVSREKKESFPLTVTSAQKNPTAFYLCASSLTWVNEQFFGPGTRLTVL.

This chain connects TRBV6-1 to TRBJ2-2, with D maybe TRBD1 (5 bases). Germline V gene lookup returns CDR1 MNHNS and CDR2 SASEGT. Trimming removed 5 bases at V and 6 bases at J, with 16 bases between. This CDR3 has 15 amino acids. The CDR3 here is CASSWSMTESGELFF. The CDR3 DNA reads as TGTGCCAGCAGTTGGTCCATGACAGAGTCCGGGGAGCTGTTTTTT.

V usage is TRBV6-1 and J usage is TRBJ1-1; the D gene is possibly TRBD1 (5 bases). The CDR3 is 15 residues long. Germline V gene data show CDR1 as MNHNS and CDR2 as SASEGT. Trimming stripped 4 bases from V and 0 bases from J, with 12 bases between. CDR3 bases: TGTGCCAGCAGTGCCCGACAGCAAATGAACACTGAAGCTTTCTTT. As protein: CASSARQQMNTEAFF.

The chain combines TRBV5-1 with TRBJ2-3, with TRBD2 matching 8 bases. V trimming: 6 bases; J trimming: 2 bases; junction bases outside the gene matches: 8. Germline loops: CDR1 SGHRS, CDR2 YFSETQ. The CDR3 totals 15 residues. The chain's CDR3 is CASKEGGGPTDTQYF. The CDR3 nucleotides are TGCGCCAGCAAAGAGGGCGGGGGGCCCACAGATACGCAGTATTTT.

This sequence joins TRBV7-9 and TRBJ1-1; D not resolved. CDR3 size: 13 residues. Germline V gene sequence: CDR1 SEHNR, CDR2 FQNEAQ (reference sequence). Between the trimmed V and J ends, which lost 9 bases and 1 base, there was a span of 12 bases. CDR3 loop: CASLNIRNTEAFF. The CDR3 DNA reads as TGTGCCAGTCTCAATATTCGGAACACTGAAGCTTTCTTT.

The rearrangement links TRBV6-6 to TRBJ2-4; possibly TRBD2 for D (6 bases). Germline CDR1 reads MNHNY; CDR2 reads SVGAGI (reference sequence). Trimming left V 6 bases short and J 6 bases short, with 18 bases between. The CDR3 loop spans 15 amino acids. The CDR3 sequence is CASSPEGTGSNIQYF. The CDR3 bases are TGTGCCAGCAGCCCTGAGGGGACTGGATCAAACATTCAGTACTTC.

This clone was seen just once. The chain combines TRBV4-3 with TRBJ2-3, with no clear D. CDR3 size: 16 residues. Germline CDR1 is LGHNA and CDR2 is YSLEER. V lost 3 bases and J 0 bases, leaving 13 bases between the germline ends. CDR3 sequence (DNA): TGCGCCAGCAGCCAGTCCGAATCCTCTAGCACAGATACGCAGTATTTT. This sequence encodes CASSQSESSSTDTQYF.